This T cell receptor (beta chain) stems from a study of cytomegalovirus exposure and HLA in healthy donors. The study's findings and limits: Presence/absence analysis assumed near-uniform sequencing depth across donors.

This clone was observed a handful of times. Its target is unknown. The PCR used 60 Vbeta and 13 Jbeta primers. Here immunoSEQ multiplex PCR was the method, and the copy in TCRdb shows in-frame clones only, minus some. The repertoire holds around 130,000 clones, with 70% to 90% as singletons. At collection, donors were nominally healthy, but unrecorded immune exposures were probable. The CDR3 contains 17 residues. CDR1 is PRHDT, CDR2 FYEKMQ, per germline (reference sequence). Unmatched junction bases numbered 5, after V lost 6 bases and J lost 0 bases. This sequence was found in a woman aged 40 to 49 in good health and CMV-seropositive. This rearrangement joins TRBV13 to TRBJ2-1; 13 bases are shared with TRBD2. The specimen was PBMCs. As DNA, the CDR3 is TGTGCCAGCAGAAAGACTAGCGGGGGGACCTCCTACAATGAGCAGTTCTTC. Its protein product is CASRKTSGGTSYNEQFF.